Here is one T cell receptor beta chain with its context. Its target is unknown. CDR1 is MGHRA and CDR2 is YSYEKL in the germline V gene. CDR3 length equals 15 residues. J gave up 5 bases and V 0 bases, and 5 bases lay outside the gene matches. This entry is derived from a study of blood T cells in healthy people across ages. Study details: With template switching, about one barcoded beta molecule was captured per two T cells. Study findings and constraints: When set beside aged donors, long-lived donors presented more naive CD4+ cells and higher diversity. In older individuals, TCR beta diversity per million T cells was lower, falling roughly linearly with age.

Using a J-beta primer mix together with a sample-barcoded 5' primer, a second PCR was run for roughly 7 to 11 cycles. TCRdb reprocessed the 5' RACE reads via MiXCR and lists one record per CDR3 protein. Counted here are 1.5 million to 2 million distinct CDR3 sequences, less than 50% occurring once; the ten biggest clones make up 2.1%. V gene TRBV4-1 combines with J gene TRBJ2-5, with 8 bases aligning to TRBD1. The source is a woman aged 35 to 49 in good health. The sample consisted of blood. CDR3 nucleotide sequence: TGCGCCAGCAGCCAAGATGCAAACAGGGGGGAGACCCAGTACTTC. Encoded protein: CASSQDANRGETQYF.